Listed below are T cell receptor beta chains from one sample, sequenced in a study of T cell responses to AZD1222 COVID-19 vaccine. The table came from immunoSEQ multiplex PCR; TCRdb's copy has only in-frame clones and leaves some out. This table has roughly 140,000 clones, 85% to 90% appearing once. Sequenced here: peripheral blood, sampled 28 days after the second AZD1222 dose. All receptors derive from an adult who received the AZD1222 COVID-19 vaccine. Each CDR3 is given with its conserved first and last residue. D genes are given only for firm matches. Part of the rows lack a size; the others show once, few, many or a class for expanded clones.

TRBV18,NA,few,TRBJ1-5,CASSPYDTGAQPQHF,TGTGCCAGCTCACCATACGACACTGGGGCCCAGCCCCAGCATTTT
TRBV7-2,NA,NA,TRBJ1-5,CASSLVGDQPQHF,TGTGCCAGCAGCTTAGTCGGGGACCAGCCCCAGCATTTT
TRBV19,NA,NA,TRBJ1-5,CASRKENQPQHF,TGTGCCAGTAGGAAGGAGAATCAGCCCCAGCATTTT
TRBV10-1,NA,NA,TRBJ2-1,CASSESTGLNNEQFF,TGCGCCAGCAGTGAGTCGACGGGGCTAAACAATGAGCAGTTCTTC
TRBV7-9,NA,NA,TRBJ1-5,CASSPGQSSNQPQHF,TGTGCCAGCAGCCCTGGACAAAGTAGCAATCAGCCCCAGCATTTT
TRBV18,TRBD1,NA,TRBJ2-2,CASSPNRGANTGELFF,TGTGCCAGCTCACCCAACAGGGGGGCGAACACCGGGGAGCTGTTTTTT
TRBV10-3,NA,NA,TRBJ1-2,CAISESNVGGYGYTF,TGTGCCATCAGTGAGTCGAATGTCGGTGGCTATGGCTACACCTTC
TRBV5-1,TRBD1,NA,TRBJ1-1,CASSPRQGLGTEAFF,TGCGCCAGCAGCCCACGACAGGGATTGGGCACTGAAGCTTTCTTT
TRBV18,TRBD1,NA,TRBJ1-5,CASSPRQGAGQPQHF,TGTGCCAGCTCACCCAGACAGGGGGCCGGTCAGCCCCAGCATTTT
TRBV7-9,NA,NA,TRBJ2-7,CASRSNYEQYF,TGTGCCAGCAGGTCCAACTACGAGCAGTACTTC
TRBV7-3,TRBD1,NA,TRBJ2-5,CASSFLDRGAQETQYF,TGTGCCAGCAGCTTCCTCGACAGGGGGGCTCAAGAGACCCAGTACTTC
TRBV28,NA,NA,TRBJ1-2,CASSLPPGGVLRGYTF,TGTGCCAGCAGTTTACCTCCCGGTGGGGTGCTGAGGGGCTACACCTTC
TRBV28,NA,once,TRBJ2-7,CASSLFSSGSYEQYF,TGTGCCAGCAGTTTATTCAGCTCGGGTTCCTACGAGCAGTACTTC
TRBV4-1,NA,NA,TRBJ1-2,CASSQGTFVAGYTF,TGCGCCAGCAGCCAGGGGACATTCGTCGCTGGCTACACCTTC
TRBV2,NA,NA,TRBJ1-1,CASSDGGVGSEAFF,TGTGCCAGCAGTGACGGAGGGGTAGGCTCTGAAGCTTTCTTT
TRBV11-2,NA,NA,TRBJ2-1,CASSLGLGNEQFF,TGTGCCAGCAGCTTAGGACTGGGCAATGAGCAGTTCTTC
TRBV30,TRBD1,NA,TRBJ1-2,CAWTRTGPNYGYTF,TGTGCCTGGACCCGGACAGGGCCGAACTATGGCTACACCTTC